This TCR beta chain is drawn from a study of blood T cell repertoires in COVID-19 (dated by TCRdb to the early 2020s). For the study in its entirety: The collaborator samples originated in the United States, Italy and Spain and spanned the acute and convalescent phases of COVID-19. The repertoires were released in a freely available public database intended as a resource for research on the immune response to SARS-CoV-2. Deeply sampled blood TCRbeta repertoires from subjects exposed to, actively infected with, or recovered from COVID-19 were included in the dataset. The material from the prospective study consisted of cDNA or gDNA derived from T cells, B-cell-depleted T cells, or PBMCs. The sample metadata nearly always contained a de-identified subject ID, COVID-19 status, age in years and sex. Samples came from the ongoing ImmuneRACE study (first 160 participants) plus 1,254 subjects from 6 global collaborators. Where available, HLA class I and class II types were taken from metadata supplied by the sample provider and were not determined by assay-based typing.

Notes on this clone: The antigen it binds to is not known. No base-level quality is on record; no much larger clone is a single base apart.

General findings and caveats noted by the study authors: Clinical and demographic metadata were provided uncurated, with the amount varying by source and participant.

The immunoSEQ Assay, a bias-controlled multiplex PCR, was used to amplify TCRbeta CDR3 regions from genomic DNA. The original pipeline was this. Within the assay, amplification of reference gene primers was used to estimate how many nucleated cells each sample contained. To quantify the absolute abundance of each unique TCRbeta CDR3 rearrangement, sequence reads were collapsed and filtered. For each sample, productive Simpson clonality was calculated as the square root of Simpson's diversity index over productive rearrangements. Here the immuneACCESS table is served through TCRdb, limited to in-frame sequences with V and J called. Missing clones are a known gap in these copies; in checked studies unresolved V genes cover under half, and the rest lacks a known reason. V and J calls and clone size are as listed in that table; D and trimming were resolved from the DNA. For this sample the table gives about 54,000 clones, of which more than 75% were detected only once. 7.8% of the sample is in the top ten clones.

CDR1 and CDR2 (MNHNS, SASEGT) derive from the germline V gene. The CDR3, cysteine through phenylalanine, is 14 amino acids long. Only the CDR3 region is kept as DNA, spanning 42 bases read in frame from base 1. The junction shows trimming of 1 base on V and 9 bases on J, and the gene matches do not reach 4 bases of it. Each collaborating institution followed its own protocols to collect whole blood in K2EDTA tubes. For TCRbeta analysis, collaborators shipped samples in one of three forms: frozen whole blood, isolated PBMCs, or DNA extracted from either of those sample types. The rearrangement joined TRBV6-1 to TRBJ2-1, with TRBD2 identical over 9 junction bases. What was sequenced was peripheral blood. The sequence came from a man aged 45-65 years with active COVID-19. For the CDR3, the sequence is CASSEGSGRGEQFF. The DNA sequence follows: TGTGCCAGCAGTGAAGGTAGCGGGAGAGGTGAGCAGTTCTTC.